This T cell receptor (beta chain) was sequenced for a study of blood T cell repertoires in COVID-19. Trimming pared 2 bases from V and 8 bases from J, leaving 10 bases between. The length of the CDR3 is 13 residues. Germline loops: CDR1 KGHSH, CDR2 LQKENI. In terms of age and location, participants ranged from about 18 to 95 years and lived in about 25 US areas. Profiled with immunoSEQ multiplex PCR; TCRdb holds only in-frame clones, not every one. The sample carries some 260,000 clones, roughly 87% recorded once. The chain links TRBV18 to TRBJ1-3, with a tentative D call TRBD1 (5 bases). Source material: PBMCs or T cells enriched from blood (not recorded which). The clonotype was recovered from a young woman with acute COVID-19. The CDR3 is CASSPGLGDTIYF. CDR3 in DNA: TGTGCCAGCTCACCAGGACTAGGGGACACCATATATTTT.